These 17 T cell receptor beta chains were all obtained from the same sample, sequenced in a study of circulating CD8 cells and anti-PD-1 response in melanoma. TCR libraries were prepared from roughly 15 ng of total RNA with the QIAseq Immune Repertoire TCR panel. One entry per CDR3 protein results from TCRdb running MiXCR on the reads. Of fewer than 2,000 distinct CDR3 sequences detected, 9% to 9.5% appear once; the ten largest clones hold roughly 5.2%. From live CD3+CD8+TCRalphabeta+ cells, four PD-1 and/or TIGIT subsets were sorted. The source material was CD8+ T cells from PBMCs, sampled at baseline or after one month of anti-PD-1 therapy (not recorded which). The receptors originated from a human donor with melanoma.

This clonotype is judged medium-sized. This sequence joins TRBV12-3 or TRBV12-4 and TRBJ2-7; weak D call: TRBD2 (5 bases). Trimming removed 3 bases at V and 4 bases at J, with 10 bases between. This CDR3 is 13 amino acids long. DNA of the CDR3: TGTGCCAGCAGTTTCGAGGGCCCGTACGAGCAGTACTTC. This encodes CASSFEGPYEQYF.

Concerning this clonotype: The germline gene is not matched at one end of the junction; a read error may be the cause. The chain is built from TRBV19 and TRBJ1-1; D might be TRBD1 (5 bases). The germline V gene has CDR1 LNHDA and CDR2 SQIVND (reference sequence). The CDR3 consists of 15 residues. The CDR3 region is CASSIVAGMDTEAFF. In DNA, the CDR3 is TGTGCCAGTAGTATAGTAGCGGGTATGGACACTGAAGCTTTCTTC.

This clonotype is deemed medium-sized. This chain connects TRBV20-1 to TRBJ2-7; 8 nucleotides align to TRBD1. Germline CDR1 and CDR2: DFQATT and SNEGSKA (reference sequence). The CDR3 covers 13 residues. Losses at the gene ends were 5 bases for V and 4 bases for J; bases not matched to a gene: 7. Here the CDR3 DNA reads TGCAGTGCTGTTGGACAGGGAGTATACGAGCAGTACTTC. Protein: CSAVGQGVYEQYF.

The chain employs TRBV19 and TRBJ2-7, with TRBD2 identical over 7 bases. The junction had 4 bases not matched to a gene; V was cut back by 2 bases and J by 0 bases. This CDR3 comprises 15 residues. From germline, CDR1 is LNHDA and CDR2 SQIVND (reference sequence). The CDR3: CASSISGGGSYEQYF. Here the CDR3 DNA reads TGTGCCAGTAGTATATCGGGCGGGGGCTCCTACGAGCAGTACTTC.

By share, this clonotype counts as medium-sized. CDR3 DNA: TGTGCCAGCCTCCCCCAAAGTGGTGGCTACACCTTC. Protein sequence: CASLPQSGGYTF. V and J are TRBV19 and TRBJ1-2; no clear D gene. The V end was cut by 9 bases, the J end by 7 bases, with 15 bases between. The germline CDR1 and CDR2 sequences are LNHDA and SQIVND (reference sequence). The CDR3 sequence is 12 residues long.

This clonotype was seen only once. Since no conserved phenylalanine or tryptophan closes the CDR3, a read error is the likely cause. The chain employs TRBV3-1 and TRBJ2-3; D uncertain. In germline, CDR1 is LGHDT, CDR2 YNNKEL (reference sequence). This CDR3 comprises 14 residues. The CDR3 sequence: CASSQESSTDTQYL. CDR3 coding DNA: TGTGCCAGCAGCCAAGAGAGTAGCACGGATACGCAGTATCTT.

By share, this clonotype counts as medium-sized. This chain joins TRBV27 and TRBJ2-1; either TRBD1 or TRBD2 may fit D (5 bases each). Germline CDR1 reads MNHEY; CDR2 reads SMNVEV (reference sequence). This CDR3 has 14 amino acids. V was shortened by 10 bases and J by 0 bases, with 13 bases between the two germline ends. CDR3 nucleotides: TGTGCCACGACTGGGGGAAGCTCCTACAATGAGCAGTTCTTC. This sequence encodes CATTGGSSYNEQFF.

By sample share, this clonotype is large (0.1 to 1%). The genes are TRBV27 and TRBJ1-5; TRBD1 might be the D (5 bases). Germline V gene data show CDR1 as MNHEY and CDR2 as SMNVEV (reference sequence). The CDR3 covers 13 residues. Trimming left V 5 bases short and J 5 bases short, with 10 bases between. CDR3 DNA: TGTGCCAGCAGTAGGGGACCCCATCAGCCCCAGCATTTT. Amino acid sequence: CASSRGPHQPQHF.

Sample share makes this clonotype medium-sized (0.01 to 0.1%). The rearrangement links TRBV27 to TRBJ2-3; D remains ambiguous. Trimming took 3 bases from V and 0 from J, leaving 13 bases between them. The CDR3 has 16 residues. Per the germline V gene, CDR1 is MNHEY and CDR2 is SMNVEV (reference sequence). The CDR3 DNA is TGTGCCAGCAGTTTCCTACTGCCTTCTAGCACAGATACGCAGTATTTT. Translated, it gives CASSFLLPSSTDTQYF.

This clonotype is medium-sized in the sample. The CDR3 nucleotides read TGTGCCAGTAGGACGACTAGCGGGGGCTACAATGAGCAGTTCTTC. The encoded protein is CASRTTSGGYNEQFF. The rearrangement uses TRBV19 and TRBJ2-1, with TRBD2 matching over 12 bases. Germline CDR1 reads LNHDA; CDR2 reads SQIVND (reference sequence). V gave up 6 bases and J gave up 3 bases; unmatched junction bases: 3. The CDR3 contains 15 residues.

V usage is TRBV19 and J usage is TRBJ1-1; D is unclear. Deletions cut 1 base from V and 4 bases from J, with 4 bases between. This CDR3 has 12 residues. CDR1 LNHDA and CDR2 SQIVND come from the germline V gene (reference sequence). CDR3 DNA: TGTGCCAGTAGTATAGGTCGCACTGAAGCTTTCTTT. It translates to CASSIGRTEAFF.

This clonotype is labeled large. The chain is built from TRBV19 and TRBJ1-5, with TRBD1 matching over 7 bases. Germline V gene lookup returns CDR1 LNHDA and CDR2 SQIVND (reference sequence). The trim removed 6 bases at V and 5 bases at J, leaving 10 bases unmatched. The CDR3 runs 15 residues. The CDR3 DNA reads TGTGCCAGTAGGGATGGGATGACAGGGCATCAGCCCCAGCATTTT. The encoded protein is CASRDGMTGHQPQHF.

Regarding this clonotype: No conserved phenylalanine or tryptophan ends this CDR3, so it is likely a read error. The V and J genes are TRBV19 and TRBJ2-2; 8 bases match TRBD1. Trimming took 10 bases from V and 6 from J; bases not matched to a gene: 4. Looked up from germline, CDR1 is LNHDA and CDR2 is SQIVND (reference sequence). The CDR3 covers 12 residues. The CDR3 region is CATQTGAGELFS. CDR3 DNA: TGTGCCACCCAGACAGGGGCCGGGGAGCTGTTTTCT.

In its sample, this clonotype is medium-sized. The chain uses TRBV10-3 and TRBJ2-6, with 7 nucleotides matching TRBD1. J was trimmed by 0 bases and V by 10 bases; bases with no gene match: 6. This CDR3 contains 15 residues. The germline V gene encodes CDR1 ENHRY and CDR2 SYGVKD. This CDR3 reads CATGDSSSGANVLTF. CDR3 coding DNA: TGTGCCACCGGGGACAGTTCCTCTGGGGCCAACGTCCTGACTTTC.

This clonotype is termed large. The V gene is TRBV19, the J gene TRBJ1-1; D gene ambiguous. V was clipped by 0 bases and J by 0 bases, with 2 bases between them. Germline CDR1 is LNHDA and CDR2 is SQIVND (reference sequence). This CDR3 has 13 residues. The CDR3 loop is CASSIDLNTEAFF. The CDR3, as DNA: TGTGCCAGTAGTATAGATCTGAACACTGAAGCTTTCTTT.

This clonotype was seen only a few times. V gene TRBV30 combines with J gene TRBJ1-6, with no clear D. CDR1 is GTSNPN, CDR2 SVGIG, per germline (reference sequence). With 1 base removed from V and 9 bases from J, the gap between germline ends came to 4 bases. There are 11 residues in the CDR3. CDR3 amino acids: CAWSGGSPLHF. The CDR3 bases are TGTGCCTGGAGTGGGGGTTCACCCCTCCACTTT.

This clonotype is labeled medium-sized (0.01 to 0.1%). The chain links TRBV27 to TRBJ2-5; 7 bases line up with TRBD1. The germline gives CDR1 MNHEY, CDR2 SMNVEV (reference sequence). V shed 0 bases, J shed 2 bases, and the junction held 6 bases outside the gene matches. This CDR3 is 16 amino acids long. The CDR3 DNA sequence: TGTGCCAGCAGTTTATCGAATACAGGGGCGCAAGAGACCCAGTACTTC. Amino acid sequence: CASSLSNTGAQETQYF.